This TCR beta chain derives from a study of T cell responses to AZD1222 COVID-19 vaccine. This clone was picked up a small number of times. Its target is unknown. The CDR3 is 16 residues long. CDR1 and CDR2 from the germline V gene are SGHVS and FQNEAQ. Trimming removed 2 bases from V and 5 bases from J; junction bases left unmatched: 7. General study findings and limits: At baseline, seropositivity was found in only 5 to 7 AZD1222 recipients.

Data came from immunoSEQ multiplex PCR; TCRdb stores just in-frame clones and leaves some out. This sample has approximately 270,000 clones, with 90% to 95% found just once. Specimen: peripheral blood, collected 28 days after the second AZD1222 dose. The clonotype originates from an adult who received the AZD1222 COVID-19 vaccine. J is TRBJ2-1 and V is TRBV7-8, with 9 bases matching TRBD2. The CDR3 is CASSLYGGGENNEQFF. In DNA form, the CDR3 reads TGTGCCAGCAGCTTATACGGCGGGGGGGAAAACAATGAGCAGTTCTTC.